The next 30 T cell receptor beta chains were all read from a single sample in a study of identical twins. TCRdb reanalysed the 5' RACE reads using MiXCR and keeps one entry per CDR3 protein. The data show 1,800,000 or so distinct CDR3 sequences, about 30% seen once. The sequenced sample consisted of cord blood. The receptor set was obtained from a newborn girl in good health.

This CDR3 reads CASSFRTSGEDTQYF. The CDR3 nucleotides are TGCGCCAGCAGCTTCAGGACTAGCGGGGAAGATACGCAGTATTTT. V is TRBV5-1 and J is TRBJ2-3; 12 bases fit TRBD2. The CDR3 is made up of 15 amino acids. Losses at the gene ends were 2 bases for V and 5 bases for J; bases not matched to a gene: 3. In germline, CDR1 is SGHRS, CDR2 YFSETQ.

This sequence joins TRBV7-2 and TRBJ2-7; TRBD1 or TRBD2 may be the D gene (5 bases each). Trimming removed 5 bases from V and 4 bases from J, with 18 bases in between. CDR3 size: 15 residues. In germline, CDR1 is SGHTA, CDR2 FQGNSA. CDR3 in amino acids: CASSRAGLAPYEQYF. CDR3 sequence (DNA): TGTGCCAGCAGCAGAGCAGGGCTAGCACCTTACGAGCAGTACTTC.

On this clonotype: An end of the junction differs from the germline gene, which may be a read error. The V gene is TRBV7-9, the J gene TRBJ2-1; 11 bases fit TRBD2. CDR1 and CDR2 from the germline V gene are SEHNR and FQNEAQ (reference sequence). This CDR3 is 16 amino acids long. CDR3 nucleotide sequence: TGTGCCAGCACCTTACTAGCGGGGGCCTCCCACAATGAGCAGTTCTTC. The encoded protein is CASTLLAGASHNEQFF. The complete variable domain, with remaining parts taken from reference TRBV7-9 and TRBJ2-1, reads DTGVSQNPRHKITKRGQNVTFRCDPISEHNRLYWYRQTLGQGPEFLTYFQNEAQLEKSRLLSDRFSAERPKGSFSTLEIQRTEQGDSAMYLCASTLLAGASHNEQFFGPGTRLTVL.

In its sample, this clonotype was seen a few times. The rearrangement uses TRBV25-1 and TRBJ2-2; 7 bases match TRBD1. Germline V lookup: CDR1 MGHDK, CDR2 SYGVNS. The CDR3 loop spans 13 amino acids. Trimming removed 6 bases from V and 6 bases from J; junction bases left unmatched: 4. The CDR3 here is CASRNQGAGELFF. The CDR3 DNA follows: TGTGCCAGCAGGAATCAGGGGGCCGGGGAGCTGTTTTTT.

The genes are TRBV6-1 and TRBJ1-4, with D possibly TRBD1 on 6 matching bases. The V gene's germline CDR1 is MNHNS and CDR2 SASEGT. The CDR3 extends over 13 amino acids. The CDR3 is CALGAGGGEKLFF. The CDR3 region has the DNA TGTGCTTTGGGGGCAGGAGGAGGTGAAAAACTGTTTTTT.

The rearrangement joins TRBV7-2 to TRBJ2-3; unclear D gene. The V and J ends lost 3 bases and 7 bases respectively, with 8 bases between them. Germline values: CDR1 SGHTA, CDR2 FQGNSA. The CDR3 runs to 12 residues. The CDR3 spells CASSFVGYTQYF. CDR3 sequence (DNA): TGTGCCAGCAGCTTCGTCGGATATACGCAGTATTTT.

This rearrangement joins TRBV6-2 or TRBV6-3 to TRBJ2-3; TRBD2 agrees at 7 bases. V lost 2 bases to trimming and J lost 7 bases; unmatched junction nucleotides: 12. The CDR3 contains 16 residues. Germline CDR1 MNHEY, CDR2 SVGEGT. The DNA of the CDR3 is TGTGCCAGCAGTTACCGTAGTAGCGGGCGTAGTCATACGCAGTATTTT. Encoded protein: CASSYRSSGRSHTQYF.

The rearrangement uses TRBV20-1 and TRBJ2-3, with a tentative D call TRBD2 (5 bases). Germline V gene data show CDR1 as DFQATT and CDR2 as SNEGSKA (reference sequence). With 3 bases removed from V and 4 bases from J, the gap between germline ends came to 17 bases. The CDR3 is made up of 15 amino acids. In DNA form, the CDR3 reads TGCAGTGCTAGTGCTTACGGTACTAGGGCAGATACGCAGTATTTT. Amino acid sequence: CSASAYGTRADTQYF.

The V gene is TRBV20-1, the J gene TRBJ1-1, with D maybe TRBD1 (5 bases). Looked up from germline, CDR1 is DFQATT and CDR2 is SNEGSKA (reference sequence). The V end was cut by 0 bases, the J end by 4 bases, with 15 bases between. This CDR3 spans 15 amino acids. The CDR3: CSARDLRQGATEAFF. The CDR3 DNA reads as TGCAGTGCTAGAGATCTGAGGCAAGGGGCCACTGAAGCTTTCTTT.

Many counts were recorded for this clonotype. The rearrangement links TRBV27 to TRBJ2-3; weak D call: TRBD2 (5 bases). Germline CDR1 is MNHEY and CDR2 is SMNVEV (reference sequence). V lost 3 bases, J lost 2 bases, and 12 bases lay in between. The CDR3 is 15 amino acids. The CDR3 loop is CASSFRGSVTDTQYF. The CDR3 DNA follows: TGTGCCAGCAGTTTTCGTGGGAGTGTCACAGATACGCAGTATTTT.

V gene TRBV7-2 combines with J gene TRBJ2-7; D is perhaps TRBD1 (5 bases). CDR3 size: 15 residues. Germline-derived CDR1 and CDR2 are SGHTA and FQGNSA. With 5 bases removed from V and 7 bases from J, the gap between germline ends came to 21 bases. CDR3 in DNA: TGTGCCAGCAGCCTTAGCTGGACATCTGTCAATGAGCAGTACTTC. Protein: CASSLSWTSVNEQYF.

This clonotype has a count of ten or more. CDR3 nucleotides: TGTGCCAGCAGTCCCGGGACTACGGCCTTCGATACGCAGTATTTT. Protein sequence: CASSPGTTAFDTQYF. The genes are TRBV12-3 or TRBV12-4 and TRBJ2-3; TRBD2 aligns across 7 bases. The CDR3 is made up of 15 amino acids. V dropped 5 bases and J dropped 6; count of bases not matched to a gene: 11.

The chain couples TRBV4-1 to TRBJ2-3; TRBD2 agrees at 7 bases. The CDR3 totals 15 residues. Unmatched junction bases numbered 6, after V lost 0 bases and J lost 6 bases. From germline, CDR1 is MGHRA and CDR2 YSYEKL. CDR3 region: CASSQDASGGDTQYF. The DNA for the CDR3 is TGCGCCAGCAGCCAAGATGCTAGCGGCGGGGATACGCAGTATTTT.

This clonotype was recorded a few times. This chain uses TRBV20-1 with TRBJ1-4, with unresolved D. Germline V gene lookup returns CDR1 DFQATT and CDR2 SNEGSKA (reference sequence). Trimming removed 0 bases from V and 4 bases from J, with 9 bases in between. The CDR3 is made up of 14 amino acids. Here the CDR3 reads CSARDRPINEKLFF. The CDR3 nucleotides are TGCAGTGCTAGAGATCGCCCGATTAATGAAAAACTGTTTTTT.

This clonotype was found a few times. This chain's CDR3 is CSAPTGSNYGYTF. The CDR3 bases are TGCAGCGCCCCGACAGGGTCCAACTATGGCTACACCTTC. The chain carries TRBV29-1 and TRBJ1-2, with TRBD1 identical over 7 bases. Germline V gene data show CDR1 as SQVTM and CDR2 as ANQGSEA. This CDR3 is built from 13 residues. The V gene end was trimmed by 7 bases and the J gene end by 2 bases; junction bases not matched to a gene: 7.

This clonotype was recorded a few times. The J gene is TRBJ2-3, the V gene TRBV20-1, with D maybe TRBD2 (6 bases). V shed 6 bases and J shed 6 bases, with 19 bases lying between them. The CDR3 extends over 14 amino acids. Germline CDR1 reads DFQATT; CDR2 reads SNEGSKA (reference sequence). The CDR3 DNA reads as TGCAGTGCCCTACACGGAGGGATGGCGGATACGCAGTATTTT. Translated: CSALHGGMADTQYF.

The rearrangement joins TRBV11-2 to TRBJ2-3, with D perhaps TRBD2 (6 bases). Germline CDR1 is SGHAT and CDR2 is FQNNGV. The CDR3 loop spans 15 amino acids. The ends were cut back, 2 bases at V and 6 bases at J, with 15 bases in the middle. CDR3 sequence: CASSLSRLVGDTQYF. The CDR3 nucleotides read TGTGCCAGCAGCTTATCACGACTAGTTGGGGATACGCAGTATTTT.

The chain joins TRBV20-1 to TRBJ2-3; a weak D match, TRBD2 (6 bases). Germline V gene lookup returns CDR1 DFQATT and CDR2 SNEGSKA (reference sequence). V was cut by 5 bases and J by 0 bases, with 21 bases left in between. CDR3 length: 17 residues. CDR3 loop: CSAGFGGNVFSTDTQYF. The CDR3 nucleotides are TGCAGTGCTGGGTTCGGCGGGAACGTTTTTAGCACAGATACGCAGTATTTT.

This clonotype was recorded only once. The junction does not match germline at one end; this may be a read error. The chain combines TRBV5-1 with TRBJ1-1, with 7 bases matching TRBD1. There are 15 residues in the CDR3. Germline CDR1 is SGHRS and CDR2 is YFSETQ. CDR3 sequence (DNA): TGCGCCGGCAGCTTGCAGGGGGGCGTGAACACTGAAGCTTTCTTT. Translating gives CAGSLQGGVNTEAFF.

With respect to this clonotype: A read error may explain this, as a much larger clone is one base away. The rearrangement joins TRBV29-1 to TRBJ2-1, with 9 bases matching TRBD1. The J segment lost 9 bases and the V segment lost 5 bases, leaving 8 bases of the junction unmatched. CDR3 length: 13 amino acids. Germline CDR1 and CDR2: SQVTM and ANQGSEA. CDR3 region: CSVFRTGDSEQFF. The CDR3 bases are TGCAGCGTTTTTCGGACAGGGGACAGTGAGCAGTTCTTC.

In its sample, this clonotype was seen many times. The chain combines TRBV10-3 with TRBJ2-7; 12 positions match TRBD1. The germline CDR1 and CDR2 sequences are ENHRY and SYGVKD. The CDR3 sequence is 16 residues long. With V trimmed by 0 bases and J by 10 bases, 10 bases remained unmatched. The CDR3 DNA sequence: TGTGCCATCAGTGAGTCGATGGGGACAGGGGGCCCCCTTCAGTACTTC. This encodes CAISESMGTGGPLQYF.

This chain uses TRBV19 with TRBJ2-1; 9 positions agree with TRBD2. The ends lost 3 bases at V and 4 bases at J; junction bases unmatched: 7. Germline V gene sequence: CDR1 LNHDA, CDR2 SQIVND (reference sequence). This CDR3 has 16 amino acids. CDR3 DNA: TGTGCCAGTAGTATCGGACTAGCGCCGAGATACAATGAGCAGTTCTTC. Protein product: CASSIGLAPRYNEQFF.

This clonotype was seen a handful of times. This sequence joins TRBV11-2 and TRBJ2-1; tentatively, D is TRBD1 or TRBD2 (5 bases each). Germline loops: CDR1 SGHAT, CDR2 FQNNGV. The germline V and J ends were trimmed by 4 bases and 9 bases, with 16 bases remaining between them. The CDR3 sequence is 14 residues long. As DNA, the CDR3 is TGTGCCAGCAGCTCCCCTCGTGTGGGGGTTGAGCAGTTCTTC. This codes for CASSSPRVGVEQFF.

As concerns this clonotype: One end of the junction is discordant with germline, which a read error may explain. This chain links TRBV3-1 with TRBJ2-1, with TRBD1 as a possible D gene (6 bases). Germline assignment: CDR1 LGHDT and CDR2 YNNKEL (reference sequence). The CDR3 sequence is 12 residues long. The CDR3 sequence is CVSSQGYGEQFF. The CDR3 nucleotides read TGTGTCAGCAGCCAGGGGTACGGTGAGCAGTTCTTC.

The CDR3 protein is CASRELTGMQFF. CDR3 bases: TGTGCCAGCAGAGAGTTAACAGGGATGCAGTTCTTC. The chain has TRBV25-1 and TRBJ2-1; weak D call: TRBD1 (6 bases). The V end lost 6 bases, the J end lost 12 bases, and 15 bases lay between the germline ends. The germline V gene has CDR1 MGHDK and CDR2 SYGVNS. CDR3 length: 12 residues.

In DNA, the CDR3 is TGTGCCAGCAGTTTATGGGGGGTCACTGAAGCTTTCTTT. Translation gives CASSLWGVTEAFF. J is TRBJ1-1 and V is TRBV12-3 or TRBV12-4; tentatively, D is TRBD1 (5 bases). CDR3 size: 13 residues. V lost 2 bases and J lost 4, with 8 bases in between.

As regards this clonotype: One end of the junction does not line up with germline, which may come from a read error. The gene calls are TRBV11-1 and TRBJ2-5, with a tentative D call TRBD2 (5 bases). Germline CDR1 SGHAT, CDR2 FQDESV (reference sequence). The CDR3 has 15 amino acids. The CDR3 DNA follows: TGTGCCAACAGCTTAGTCCCTAGCCGGGAAGAGACCCAGTACTTC. It encodes CANSLVPSREETQYF.

This clonotype has more than one count but fewer than ten. CDR3 region: CASKGGSVTEAFF. As DNA, the CDR3 is TGTGCCAGCAAGGGGGGGTCGGTCACTGAAGCTTTCTTT. The rearrangement joins TRBV10-3 to TRBJ1-1; D may be TRBD1 (6 bases). The ends were cut back, 10 bases at V and 4 bases at J, with 16 bases in the middle. Germline V gene lookup returns CDR1 ENHRY and CDR2 SYGVKD. The CDR3 is 13 residues long.

The V gene is TRBV5-1, the J gene TRBJ2-3; 13 bases are shared with TRBD2. Per the germline V gene, CDR1 is SGHRS and CDR2 is YFSETQ. This CDR3 has 17 residues. Trimming at V came to 0 bases and at J to 4 bases, leaving 5 bases not matched to a gene. The CDR3 nucleotides read TGCGCCAGCAGCTTGGCCGGACTAGCGGGAGCCTCAGATACGCAGTATTTT. Protein sequence: CASSLAGLAGASDTQYF.

This clonotype was counted between two and nine times. V and J are TRBV25-1 and TRBJ1-5; 9 bases match TRBD1. The germline V gene has CDR1 MGHDK and CDR2 SYGVNS. V trimming: 4 bases; J trimming: 3 bases; junction bases outside the gene matches: 7. There are 16 residues in the CDR3. The CDR3 coding sequence is TGTGCCAGCAGTGGAGAGACAGGGGGACTCAATCAGCCCCAGCATTTT. Residues: CASSGETGGLNQPQHF.